A selection of T cell receptor beta chains follows, all from one sample in a study of shared clonotypes between healthy human individuals. Sequencing was performed with immunoSEQ multiplex PCR; in TCRdb, only in-frame clones are kept and a portion is missing. This table holds 2 million to 3 million clones, 85% to 95% found once. Sequencing was carried out using naive CD4+ T cells sorted from blood. The receptors stem from a man aged 18 to 30 in good health. The CDR3 runs from the conserved cysteine through the conserved F or W. Each record gives: V gene, J gene, CDR3 length, CDR3 protein.

TRBV18	TRBJ2-1	15	CASSPGQGPYNEQFF
TRBV10-2	TRBJ2-7	13	CASKTGSRYEQYF
TRBV19	TRBJ2-2	14	CASRGQGATGELFF
TRBV6-5	.	16	CASSYALSLAPHEQYF
TRBV21-1	TRBJ1-1	14	CASSKQGPNTEAFF
TRBV28	TRBJ2-3	16	CASSPLGGSSTDTQYF
TRBV9	TRBJ2-7	10	CASSVREQYF
TRBV6-4	TRBJ2-5	14	CASSPTKGAETQYF
TRBV19	TRBJ2-7	17	CASSEPRQGAVSYEQYF
TRBV19	TRBJ2-2	15	CASRAGTANTGELFF
TRBV27	TRBJ1-3	14	CASSKGFSGNTIYF
TRBV6-5	TRBJ2-1	14	CASSDHTGYNEQFF
TRBV5-1	TRBJ2-3	14	CASSSLAGEDTQYF
TRBV9	TRBJ2-7	15	CASSPPTATFREQYF
TRBV6-6	TRBJ1-2	16	CASSAGTGLITYGYTF